A single T cell receptor beta chain is shown here with its context. Researchers sorted approximately 290,000 cells of each CD8+ T cell subset in triplicate. The data belong to a study of CXCR3-negative and CXCR3-positive naive CD8 T cells. UMI-labeled TRB cDNA libraries were prepared by 5' RACE. TCRdb reprocessed the 5' RACE reads and keeps a single row for each CDR3 protein, giving no DNA. Its table lists around 56,000 distinct CDR3 sequences. CDR1 and CDR2 from the germline V gene are SGHTA and FQGTGA. This CDR3 comprises 14 residues. The V call is TRBV7-3, the J call TRBJ2-1. Sequences were obtained from naive CXCR3- CD8+ T cells from blood. This sample's subset: CD45RO-CCR7+CD27+CD95- naive CD8+ T cells lacking CXCR3 (TNR3-). The source is a human donor in good health. Some clones in this sample may be carry-over from other donors' samples. CDR3 loop: CASSPRDYYNEQFF. The entire variable domain, with the rest obtained from reference TRBV7-3 and TRBJ2-1, is as follows: GAGVSQTPSNKVTEKGKYVELRCDPISGHTALYWYRQSLGQGPEFLIYFQGTGAADDSGLPNDRFFAVRPEGSVSTLKIQRTERGDSAVYLCASSPRDYYNEQFFGPGTRLTVL.